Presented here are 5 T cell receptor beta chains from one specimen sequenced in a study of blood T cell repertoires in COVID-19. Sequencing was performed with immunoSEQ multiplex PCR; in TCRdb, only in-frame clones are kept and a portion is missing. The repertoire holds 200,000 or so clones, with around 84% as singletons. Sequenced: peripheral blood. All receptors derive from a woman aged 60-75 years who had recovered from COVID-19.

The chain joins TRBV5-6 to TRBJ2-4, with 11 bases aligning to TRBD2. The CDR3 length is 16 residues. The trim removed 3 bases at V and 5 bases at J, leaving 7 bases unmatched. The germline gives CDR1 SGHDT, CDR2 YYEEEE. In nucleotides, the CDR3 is TGTGCCAGCAGCTCGCTGACTAGCGGGGACCAAAACATTCAGTACTTC. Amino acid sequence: CASSSLTSGDQNIQYF. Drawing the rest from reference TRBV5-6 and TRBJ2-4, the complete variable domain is DAGVTQSPTHLIKTRGQQVTLRCSPKSGHDTVSWYQQALGQGPQFIFQYYEEEERQRGNFPDRFSGHQFPNYSSELNVNALLLGDSALYLCASSSLTSGDQNIQYFGAGTRLSVL.

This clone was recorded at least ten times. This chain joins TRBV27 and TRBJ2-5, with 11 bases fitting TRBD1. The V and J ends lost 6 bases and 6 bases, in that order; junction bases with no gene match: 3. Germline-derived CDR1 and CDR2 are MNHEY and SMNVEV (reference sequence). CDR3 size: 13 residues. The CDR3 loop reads CASRGTGGKTQYF. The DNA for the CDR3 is TGTGCCAGCAGAGGGACAGGGGGGAAGACCCAGTACTTC.

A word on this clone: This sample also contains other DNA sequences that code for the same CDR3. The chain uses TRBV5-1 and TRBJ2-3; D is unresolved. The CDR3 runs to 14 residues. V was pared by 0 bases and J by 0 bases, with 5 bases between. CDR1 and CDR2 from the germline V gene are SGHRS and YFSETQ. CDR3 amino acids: CASSLDSSTDTQYF. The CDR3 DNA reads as TGCGCCAGCAGCTTGGACAGTAGCACAGATACGCAGTATTTT. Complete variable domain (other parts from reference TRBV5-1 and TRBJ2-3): KAGVTQTPRYLIKTRGQQVTLSCSPISGHRSVSWYQQTPGQGLQFLFEYFSETQRNKGNFPGRFSGRQFSNSRSEMNVSTLELGDSALYLCASSLDSSTDTQYFGPGTRLTVL.

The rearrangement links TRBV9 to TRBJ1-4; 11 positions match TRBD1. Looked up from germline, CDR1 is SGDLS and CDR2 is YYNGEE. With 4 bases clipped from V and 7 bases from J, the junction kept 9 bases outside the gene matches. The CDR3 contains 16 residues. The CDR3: CASSSGWTGGREKLFF. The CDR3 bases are TGTGCCAGCAGCAGTGGGTGGACAGGGGGCCGTGAAAAACTGTTTTTT.

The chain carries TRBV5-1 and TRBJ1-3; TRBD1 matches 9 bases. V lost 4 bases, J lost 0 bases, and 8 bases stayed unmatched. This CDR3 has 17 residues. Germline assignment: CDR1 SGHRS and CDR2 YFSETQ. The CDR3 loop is CASSTGQGLGSGNTIYF. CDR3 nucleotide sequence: TGCGCCAGCAGCACGGGACAGGGATTGGGCTCTGGAAACACCATATATTTT.